Shown below are 21 T cell receptor beta chains from a single sample sequenced in a study of technical replicates of blood from several donors. The table came from immunoSEQ multiplex PCR; TCRdb's copy has only in-frame clones and leaves some out. This table has tens of thousands of clones, 96% appearing once. Specimen: T cells isolated from PBMCs. These receptors were taken from a human donor in good health.

This sequence joins TRBV28 and TRBJ1-2; tentative D call: TRBD1 (6 bases). V lost 8 bases to trimming and J lost 8 bases, with 15 bases between them. This CDR3 comprises 12 residues. Germline V gene data show CDR1 as MDHEN and CDR2 as SYDVKM. The CDR3 is CASGHREWGYTF. The CDR3 region has the DNA TGTGCCAGCGGGCACAGGGAATGGGGCTACACCTTC.

The V gene is TRBV28, the J gene TRBJ2-2; a possible D gene is TRBD1 (5 bases). Per the germline V gene, CDR1 is MDHEN and CDR2 is SYDVKM. Between the trimmed V and J ends, which lost 3 bases and 3 bases, there was a span of 20 bases. The CDR3 loop spans 18 amino acids. CDR3 sequence: CASSFLPTLGLHTGELFF. The CDR3 DNA sequence: TGTGCCAGCAGTTTCCTCCCTACCCTGGGGCTCCACACCGGGGAGCTGTTTTTT.

This rearrangement joins TRBV4-3 to TRBJ1-3; no definite D call. The length of the CDR3 is 14 residues. Germline V CDR1 and CDR2: LGHNA, YSLEER. V shed 0 bases and J shed 6 bases, with 9 bases lying between them. For the CDR3, the DNA is TGCGCCAGCAGCCAAGATAGGGAGGTAAACACCATATATTTT. Protein: CASSQDREVNTIYF.

This chain links TRBV5-4 with TRBJ1-2, with TRBD1 matching over 9 bases. This CDR3 comprises 13 residues. Germline CDR1 and CDR2: SGHNT and YYREEE (reference sequence). V lost 2 bases to trimming and J lost 8 bases; unmatched junction nucleotides: 4. CDR3: CASSFRTGEGYTF. The CDR3 coding sequence is TGTGCCAGCAGCTTCCGGACAGGGGAAGGCTACACCTTC. Based on the CDR3 plus reference TRBV5-4 and TRBJ1-2, the full variable domain is ETGVTQSPTHLIKTRGQQVTLRCSSQSGHNTVSWYQQALGQGPQFIFQYYREEENGRGNFPPRFSGLQFPNYSSELNVNALELDDSALYLCASSFRTGEGYTFGSGTRLTVV.

DNA of the CDR3: TGTGCCAGCAGCGTCTCCCTAGTTAGGAGTAACACCGGGGAGCTGTTTTTT. Translating it yields CASSVSLVRSNTGELFF. This chain links TRBV9 with TRBJ2-2; D is unclear. V lost 2 bases, J lost 2 bases, and 16 bases lay in between. From germline, CDR1 is SGDLS and CDR2 YYNGEE. The CDR3 has 17 residues.

The table lists this clone with a count of one. The rearrangement joins TRBV7-2 to TRBJ1-1; D not certain. Germline V CDR1 and CDR2: SGHTA, FQGNSA. The CDR3 totals 11 residues. Trimming shortened V by 5 bases and J by 5 bases, and 6 bases separated the two germline ends. CDR3 protein: CASSPRTEAFF. Written as DNA, the CDR3 is TGTGCCAGCAGCCCCAGAACTGAAGCTTTCTTT.

This chain joins TRBV19 and TRBJ2-7; the match to TRBD1 covers 7 bases. With V trimmed by 4 bases and J by 6 bases, 12 bases remained unmatched. Per the germline V gene, CDR1 is LNHDA and CDR2 is SQIVND (reference sequence). The CDR3 is made up of 15 amino acids. The CDR3 sequence is CASSKTGESPGEQYF. The DNA of the CDR3 is TGTGCCAGTAGTAAAACAGGGGAATCTCCTGGCGAGCAGTACTTC.

J is TRBJ2-7 and V is TRBV23-1; 10 bases align to TRBD1. TRBV23-1 counts as an open reading frame of uncertain function. V gave up 0 bases and J gave up 3 bases; unmatched junction bases: 14. This CDR3 region has 19 residues. The CDR3: CASSQSTERGQGIDYEQYF. The CDR3 nucleotides are TGCGCCAGCAGTCAATCGACGGAGAGGGGACAGGGGATTGACTACGAGCAGTACTTC.

The chain carries TRBV7-2 and TRBJ1-2; D is unclear. Per germline, CDR1 SGHTA and CDR2 FQGNSA. Trimming took off 2 bases at V and 11 bases at J, with 9 bases between the two ends. The CDR3 contains 11 residues. CDR3 coding DNA: TGTGCCAGCAGCTTATCAGTGGTTTACACCTTC. Residues: CASSLSVVYTF.

The chain recombines TRBV2 with TRBJ1-2; D gene uncertain. Germline loops: CDR1 SNHLY, CDR2 FYNNEI. Trimming left V 2 bases short and J 0 bases short, with 13 bases between. CDR3 length: 16 amino acids. The CDR3 DNA is TGTGCCAGCAGTGAACTCGGTGAGGGATCTAACTATGGCTACACCTTC. Protein: CASSELGEGSNYGYTF.

This CDR3 reads CASSITGLNTEAFF. The CDR3, as DNA: TGTGCCAGCAGCATCACAGGACTGAACACTGAAGCTTTCTTT. This chain links TRBV27 with TRBJ1-1; D perhaps matches TRBD1 (5 bases). The germline gives CDR1 MNHEY, CDR2 SMNVEV (reference sequence). The CDR3 is made up of 14 amino acids. Trimming left V 6 bases short and J 0 bases short, with 11 bases between.

The rearrangement links TRBV13 to TRBJ2-1, with 9 bases fitting TRBD2. Trimming at V came to 5 bases and at J to 1 base, leaving 15 bases not matched to a gene. The CDR3 is 19 amino acids. CDR1 and CDR2 (germline): PRHDT, FYEKMQ (reference sequence). As DNA, the CDR3 is TGTGCCAGCAGCGATACCGGGACTAGCTGGATAGGTTCCTACAATGAGCAGTTCTTC. Protein product: CASSDTGTSWIGSYNEQFF.

This rearrangement joins TRBV29-1 to TRBJ2-7; no clear D. The CDR3 contains 11 residues. Germline lookup yields CDR1 SQVTM and CDR2 ANQGSEA. Trimming took 6 bases from V and 0 from J, leaving 6 bases between them. The CDR3 region is CSVGHSYEQYF. The CDR3 nucleotides are TGCAGCGTCGGTCACTCCTACGAGCAGTACTTC.

In its sample, this clone was seen a few times. V is TRBV9 and J is TRBJ1-1, with 7 bases matching TRBD1. Trimming cost V 2 bases and J 0 bases; bases outside gene matches: 7. The CDR3 sequence is 16 residues long. The germline CDR1 and CDR2 sequences are SGDLS and YYNGEE. The CDR3 loop is CASSVSWDRMNTEAFF. The CDR3 region has the DNA TGTGCCAGCAGCGTTAGCTGGGACAGAATGAACACTGAAGCTTTCTTT.

CDR3 amino acids: CASRTSGPYEQYF. The CDR3 DNA reads as TGTGCCAGCAGGACTAGCGGACCTTACGAGCAGTACTTC. J is TRBJ2-7 and V is TRBV6-1, with 9 bases fitting TRBD2. The CDR3 is made up of 13 amino acids. V shed 6 bases and J 4 bases; nucleotides not matched to a gene: 4. Germline V gene lookup returns CDR1 MNHNS and CDR2 SASEGT.

Here the CDR3 DNA reads TGTGCCAGCAATCCCGGGACAGGGGGCTCTAGAAACTATGGCTACACCTTC. Amino acid sequence: CASNPGTGGSRNYGYTF. The chain recombines TRBV2 with TRBJ1-2; 12 bases are a match to TRBD1. The CDR3 has 17 amino acids. Germline V gene lookup returns CDR1 SNHLY and CDR2 FYNNEI. Trimming cost V 7 bases and J 2 bases; bases outside gene matches: 11. Full variable domain (rest looked up from reference TRBV2 and TRBJ1-2): EPEVTQTPSHQVTQMGQEVILRCVPISNHLYFYWYRQILGQKVEFLVSFYNNEISEKSEIFDDQFSVERPDGSNFTLKIRSTKLEDSAMYFCASNPGTGGSRNYGYTFGSGTRLTVV.

This rearrangement joins TRBV18 to TRBJ2-7; a possible D gene is TRBD1 (6 bases). Germline values: CDR1 KGHSH, CDR2 LQKENI. CDR3 length: 13 amino acids. The V gene lost 2 bases and the J gene lost 4 bases, with 9 bases spanning the gap. The CDR3 spells CASSPIQGYEQYF. The DNA of the CDR3 is TGTGCCAGCTCACCAATCCAGGGGTACGAGCAGTACTTC.

This chain connects TRBV2 to TRBJ2-5; 12 positions agree with TRBD2. The V and J ends lost 7 bases and 5 bases, in that order; junction bases with no gene match: 8. The germline V gene encodes CDR1 SNHLY and CDR2 FYNNEI. This CDR3 has 15 amino acids. CDR3 amino acids: CASTGLAGGPETQYF. In DNA form, the CDR3 reads TGTGCCAGCACCGGGCTAGCGGGAGGGCCGGAGACCCAGTACTTC.

The chain uses TRBV11-2 and TRBJ2-7; D call uncertain. V lost 4 bases and J lost 1, with 11 bases in between. The length of the CDR3 is 14 residues. Looked up from germline, CDR1 is SGHAT and CDR2 is FQNNGV. CDR3 coding DNA: TGTGCCAGCAGCTCCGGGTCATGGTCCTACGAGCAGTACTTC. Protein: CASSSGSWSYEQYF.

V usage is TRBV29-1 and J usage is TRBJ2-1, with D hard to call. The CDR3 loop spans 11 amino acids. Germline values: CDR1 SQVTM, CDR2 ANQGSEA. V was pared by 6 bases and J by 10 bases, with 13 bases between. Here the CDR3 DNA reads TGCAGCGTCGTGCCCTGGCCCGAGCAGTTCTTC. Translated: CSVVPWPEQFF.

Comments on this clone: Sequence at one end of the junction differs from germline and may be a read error. The rearrangement joins TRBV11-2 to TRBJ2-7, with a tentative D call TRBD1 (5 bases). The CDR3 runs 13 residues. Germline lookup yields CDR1 SGHAT and CDR2 FQNNGV. The CDR3 loop is CASSFIGDSAIKF. The DNA for the CDR3 is TGTGCCAGCAGCTTTATAGGAGACAGTGCCATCAAATTC.